A selection of T cell receptor beta chains follows, all from one sample in a study of control samples from healthy donors and cancer patients. Assay: immunoSEQ multiplex PCR; the TCRdb copy retains only in-frame clones and omits some. The sample carries 160,000 or so clones, 95% to 96% recorded once. Sequencing was performed on blood. Every receptor here comes from a woman between 25 and 40 years old in good health. The CDR3 runs from the conserved cysteine through the conserved F or W. A D gene is named only where the DNA matches it firmly. Not every row has a clone size; where given, it reads once, few, many or a size class.

v_gene	d_gene	j_gene	abundance	CDR3nt	CDR3aa
TRBV19	-	TRBJ1-6	-	TGTGCCAGTCGACTCCAGACCAGCTCCTATAATTCACCCCTCCACTTT	CASRLQTSSYNSPLHF
TRBV27	-	TRBJ1-2	-	TGTGCCAGCAAACTAGGGGGAGGGAACTATGGCTACACCTTC	CASKLGGGNYGYTF
TRBV7-9	-	TRBJ2-3	-	TGTGCCAGCAGCCCGGGACAGCGGGGATTGTCAGATACGCAGTATTTT	CASSPGQRGLSDTQYF
TRBV2	-	TRBJ2-3	-	TGTGCCAGCACCGAGGAGAGGGCGGCAGATACGCAGTATTTT	CASTEERAADTQYF
TRBV18	-	TRBJ1-1	-	TGTGCCAGCTCACTAGGACCGACCCTAACTGACACTGAAGCTTTCTTT	CASSLGPTLTDTEAFF
TRBV11-2	-	TRBJ1-1	once	TGTGCCACCGCGGTGCGGGTTAACACTGAAGCTTTCTTT	CATAVRVNTEAFF
TRBV10-3	-	TRBJ2-3	-	TGTGCCATCGGAAGGGGGGATCGTATGGCAGATACGCAGTATTTT	CAIGRGDRMADTQYF
TRBV6-5	-	TRBJ1-5	-	TGTGCCAGCAGACGGGACGGCCCAACACCCCAGCATTTT	CASRRDGPTPQHF
TRBV11-1	TRBD1	TRBJ1-2	-	TGTGCCAGCAGTCGGGACGGGACAGACTCTAACTATGGCTACACCTTC	CASSRDGTDSNYGYTF
TRBV11-2	TRBD2	TRBJ2-3	once	TGTGCCAGCAGCAATGGGGGGGTGGGCGCAGATACGCAGTATTTT	CASSNGGVGADTQYF
TRBV2	-	TRBJ1-4	-	TGTGCTTCGATTGACCAGGCCGGGCTGTTTTTT	CASIDQAGLFF
TRBV5-4	-	TRBJ1-3	-	TGTGCCAGCAGCATGGGGCCGACGAGGGAGGCTGGAAACACCATATATTTT	CASSMGPTREAGNTIYF
TRBV14	TRBD1	TRBJ1-1	-	TGTGCCAGCAGCTTCACCTCAGGGGGCTCTGAAGCTTTCTTT	CASSFTSGGSEAFF
TRBV20-1	-	TRBJ1-4	-	TGCAGTGCTGCTTTCGCTGAAAAACTGTTTTTT	CSAAFAEKLFF